This entry features one T cell receptor (beta chain) sequence. Its antigen is unidentified. PBMCs were collected from an approximately 9.5 ml volume of fresh peripheral blood. This specimen belongs to a study of T cells in Graves' hyperthyroidism and ophthalmopathy. At the level of the study: Staff took peripheral blood when the initial diagnosis was made, before any treatment began. Study results and caveats: Most thyroid-expanded clonotypes above 0.001 were also found in blood.

The CDR3 loop spans 15 amino acids. The V and J ends lost 5 bases and 4 bases, in that order; junction bases with no gene match: 8. Per germline, CDR1 KGHSY and CDR2 FQNENV. From RNA transcripts, TCR beta CDR3 regions were amplified. HTBI primers were employed in a first-round RT-PCR of the TCR CDR3. In TCRdb, the multiplex PCR reads were re-called with MiXCR into one record per CDR3 protein. Of fewer than 700,000 distinct CDR3 sequences listed, roughly 16% are singletons. The specimen was blood. The chain recombines TRBV16 with TRBJ1-5; 7 bases line up with TRBD1. The sequence was obtained from a woman aged 25 to 39 with Graves' hyperthyroidism. CDR3 sequence (DNA): TGTGCCAGCAGCAGCGCTTACAGGGGAAATCAGCCCCAGCATTTT. Translation gives CASSSAYRGNQPQHF.